There are a few counts of the clone carrying this T cell receptor (beta chain). This specimen comes from a study of CD8+CD57+ T cells in acquired aplastic anemia. Study-level background: Across the sorted CD4+ and CD8+ cells, DNA amounts averaged approximately 3 ug.

Profiling of TCR beta VDJ combinations and CDR3 sequences used genomic DNA as template. TCRdb ran MiXCR on the reads and lists one entry per CDR3 protein. The sample contains 150,000 or so distinct CDR3 sequences, around half of which appear only once. Germline V gives CDR1 SQVTM, CDR2 ANQGSEA. The CDR3 is 14 amino acids. V was pared by 6 bases and J by 7 bases, with 9 bases of the junction left unmatched. Selection for sequencing was limited to patients who had shown CD8+CD57+ cell expansion by flow cytometry. The patients all had a severe acquired aplastic anemia diagnosis. The rearrangement uses TRBV29-1 and TRBJ1-5; the match to TRBD1 covers 10 bases. Material: sorted CD4+, CD8+, or CD8+CD57+ T cells (not recorded which) from PBMCs. This clonotype originated in a human donor with aplastic anemia. The CDR3 DNA sequence: TGCAGCGTGCCCGGGACAGGGGTGGGACAGCCCCAGCATTTT. Translation: CSVPGTGVGQPQHF.